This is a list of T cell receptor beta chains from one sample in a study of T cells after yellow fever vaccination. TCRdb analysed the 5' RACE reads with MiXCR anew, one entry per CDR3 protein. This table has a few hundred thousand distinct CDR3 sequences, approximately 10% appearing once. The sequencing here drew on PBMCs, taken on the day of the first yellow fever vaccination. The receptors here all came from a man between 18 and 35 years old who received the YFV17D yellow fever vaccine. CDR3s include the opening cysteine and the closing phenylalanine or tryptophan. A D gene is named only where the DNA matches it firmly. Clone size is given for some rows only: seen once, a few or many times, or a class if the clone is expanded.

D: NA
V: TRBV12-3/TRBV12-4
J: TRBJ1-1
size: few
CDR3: CASKGGLGGTEAFF
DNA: TGTGCCAGCAAGGGGGGACTGGGGGGGACTGAAGCTTTCTTT

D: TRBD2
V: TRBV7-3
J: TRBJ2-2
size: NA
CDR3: CASSLWGGFDTGELFF
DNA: TGTGCCAGCAGCTTATGGGGGGGATTTGACACCGGGGAGCTGTTTTTT

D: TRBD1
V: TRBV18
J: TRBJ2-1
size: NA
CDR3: CASSPGQGDYNEQFF
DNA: TGTGCCAGCTCACCGGGACAGGGCGACTACAATGAGCAGTTCTTC

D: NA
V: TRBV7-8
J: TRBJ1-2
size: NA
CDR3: CASSLRTSASDGYTF
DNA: TGTGCCAGCAGCCTCCGGACATCGGCTTCCGATGGCTACACCTTC

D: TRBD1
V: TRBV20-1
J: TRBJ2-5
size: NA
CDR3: CSANRQGGLETQYF
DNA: TGCAGTGCTAACCGACAGGGGGGGTTGGAGACCCAGTACTTC

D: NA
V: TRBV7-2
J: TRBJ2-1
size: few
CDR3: CASTTRSYNEQFF
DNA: TGTGCCAGCACCACGCGTTCCTACAATGAGCAGTTCTTC

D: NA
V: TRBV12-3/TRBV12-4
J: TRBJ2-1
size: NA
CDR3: CASSWAAQYYNEQFF
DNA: TGTGCCAGCAGTTGGGCAGCGCAATACTACAATGAGCAGTTCTTC

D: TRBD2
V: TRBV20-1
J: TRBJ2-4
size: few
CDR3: CSAPGLAGGGGDIQYF
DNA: TGCAGTGCCCCGGGACTAGCGGGGGGGGGCGGAGACATTCAGTACTTC

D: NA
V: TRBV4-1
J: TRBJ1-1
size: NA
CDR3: CASSPSQKTEAFF
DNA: TGCGCCAGCAGCCCGTCACAGAAGACTGAAGCTTTCTTT

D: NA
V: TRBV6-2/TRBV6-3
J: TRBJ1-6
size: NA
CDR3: CASRRSGENSPLHF
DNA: TGTGCCAGCCGACGTTCGGGAGAGAATTCACCCCTCCACTTT

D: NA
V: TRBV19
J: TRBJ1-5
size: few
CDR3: CASSMVTGDQPQHF
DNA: TGTGCCAGTAGTATGGTAACAGGCGATCAGCCCCAGCATTTT

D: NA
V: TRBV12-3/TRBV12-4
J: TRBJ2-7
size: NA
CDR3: CASRLDSSYEQYF
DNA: TGTGCCAGCAGACTGGACAGCTCCTACGAGCAGTACTTC

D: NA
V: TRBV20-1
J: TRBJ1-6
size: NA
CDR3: CSASLGPSYNSPLHF
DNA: TGCAGTGCTAGCCTTGGGCCCTCCTATAATTCACCCCTCCACTTT

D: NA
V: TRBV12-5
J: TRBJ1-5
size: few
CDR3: CASGLSSGGGLQPQHF
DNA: TGTGCTAGTGGTTTGAGTTCCGGAGGGGGATTACAGCCCCAGCATTTT

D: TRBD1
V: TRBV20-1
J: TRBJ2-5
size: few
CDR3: CSAEQGLGTQYF
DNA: TGCAGTGCTGAACAGGGGTTAGGGACCCAGTACTTC

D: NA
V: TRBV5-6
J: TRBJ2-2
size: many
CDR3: CASSLVDTGELFF
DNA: TGTGCCAGCAGCTTAGTGGACACCGGGGAGCTGTTTTTT

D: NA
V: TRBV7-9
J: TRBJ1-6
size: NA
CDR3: CASSLLQVNSPLHF
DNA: TGTGCCAGCAGCTTACTACAGGTTAATTCACCCCTCCACTTT

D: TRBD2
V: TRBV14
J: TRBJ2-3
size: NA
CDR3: CASSHPGTNPTDTQYF
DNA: TGTGCCAGCAGCCATCCCGGGACTAACCCCACAGATACGCAGTATTTT

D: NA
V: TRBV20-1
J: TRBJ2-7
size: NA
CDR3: CSAGVSYEQYF
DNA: TGCAGTGCGGGGGTATCCTACGAGCAGTACTTC

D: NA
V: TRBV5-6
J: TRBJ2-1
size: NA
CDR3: CASSGRPLYSYNEQFF
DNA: TGTGCCAGCAGCGGCCGGCCACTCTACTCCTACAATGAGCAGTTCTTC

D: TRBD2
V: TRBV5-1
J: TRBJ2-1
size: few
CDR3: CASSLASRASGQFF
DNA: TGCGCCAGCAGCTTGGCTTCCCGTGCTAGCGGGCAGTTCTTC

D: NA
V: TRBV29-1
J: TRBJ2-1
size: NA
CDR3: CSVEPAGSFHEQFF
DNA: TGCAGCGTTGAACCGGCGGGTTCTTTCCATGAGCAGTTCTTC

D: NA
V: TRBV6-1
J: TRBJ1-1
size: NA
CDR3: CASNPGRENTEAFF
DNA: TGTGCCAGCAACCCAGGACGGGAGAACACTGAAGCTTTCTTT

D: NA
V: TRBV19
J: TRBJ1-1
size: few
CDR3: CASTQTGQGGAEAFF
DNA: TGTGCCAGTACCCAAACGGGGCAGGGAGGTGCTGAAGCTTTCTTT

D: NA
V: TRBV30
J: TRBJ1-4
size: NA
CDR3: CAWWPPGGEKLFF
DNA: TGTGCCTGGTGGCCCCCAGGAGGGGAAAAACTGTTTTTT

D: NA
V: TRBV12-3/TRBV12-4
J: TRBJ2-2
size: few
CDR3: CASRPMTAPNANTGELFF
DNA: TGTGCCAGCAGACCCATGACAGCTCCCAACGCGAACACCGGGGAGCTGTTTTTT

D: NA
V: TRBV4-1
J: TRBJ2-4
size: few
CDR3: CASSQTQLLAKNIQYF
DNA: TGCGCCAGCAGCCAAACACAGCTCCTAGCCAAAAACATTCAGTACTTC

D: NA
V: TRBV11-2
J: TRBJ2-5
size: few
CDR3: CACRLETQYF
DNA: TGTGCCTGTCGGCTCGAGACCCAGTACTTC

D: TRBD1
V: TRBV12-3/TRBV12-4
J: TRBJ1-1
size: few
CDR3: CASSREETGGEAFF
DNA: TGTGCCAGCAGTCGCGAGGAGACAGGGGGAGAAGCTTTCTTT

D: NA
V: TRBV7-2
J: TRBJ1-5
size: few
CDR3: CASSLGFPRSNQPQHF
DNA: TGTGCCAGCAGCTTAGGATTTCCCAGGAGCAATCAGCCCCAGCATTTT

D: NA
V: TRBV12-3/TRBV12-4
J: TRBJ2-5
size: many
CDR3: CASSLRSQETQYF
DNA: TGTGCCAGCAGTTTAAGAAGCCAAGAGACCCAGTACTTC

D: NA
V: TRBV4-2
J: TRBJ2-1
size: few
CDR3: CASSPGPGISYNEQFF
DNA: TGTGCCAGCAGCCCCGGGCCAGGAATCTCCTACAATGAGCAGTTCTTC

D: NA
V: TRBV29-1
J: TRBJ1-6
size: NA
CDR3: CSVVWEGTLHF
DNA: TGCAGCGTTGTGTGGGAAGGAACCCTCCACTTT

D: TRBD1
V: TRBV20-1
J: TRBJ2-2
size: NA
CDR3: CSARKGGANTGELFF
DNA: TGCAGTGCTAGGAAAGGGGGCGCGAACACCGGGGAGCTGTTTTTT

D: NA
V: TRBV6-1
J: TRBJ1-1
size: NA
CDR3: CASSVTMNTEAFF
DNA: TGTGCCAGCAGTGTCACCATGAACACTGAAGCTTTCTTT

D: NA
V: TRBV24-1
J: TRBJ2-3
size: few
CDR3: CATGVGVMDTQYF
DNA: TGTGCCACCGGGGTTGGTGTAATGGATACGCAGTATTTT

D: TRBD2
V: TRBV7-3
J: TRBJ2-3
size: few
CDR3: CASSAKTSGVTDTQYF
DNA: TGTGCCAGCAGCGCAAAGACTAGCGGGGTCACAGATACGCAGTATTTT

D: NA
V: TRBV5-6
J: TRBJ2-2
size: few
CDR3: CASSIRGGTGELFF
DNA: TGTGCCAGCAGCATTAGGGGAGGCACCGGGGAGCTGTTTTTT

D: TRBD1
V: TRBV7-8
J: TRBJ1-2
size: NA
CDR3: CASSSYTGTAYGYTF
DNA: TGTGCCAGCAGCTCCTACACCGGGACAGCCTATGGCTACACCTTC

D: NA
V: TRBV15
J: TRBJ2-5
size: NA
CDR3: CATSRGPETQYF
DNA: TGTGCCACCAGCAGGGGGCCAGAGACCCAGTACTTC

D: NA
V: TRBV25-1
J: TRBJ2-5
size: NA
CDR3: CASSGLPEETQYF
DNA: TGTGCCAGCAGTGGGCTTCCTGAAGAGACCCAGTACTTC

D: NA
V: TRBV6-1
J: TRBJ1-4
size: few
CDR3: CASTDGGALDEKLFF
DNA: TGTGCCAGCACGGATGGAGGGGCGTTGGATGAAAAACTGTTTTTT

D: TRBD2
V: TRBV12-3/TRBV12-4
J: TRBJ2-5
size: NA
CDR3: CASTIGDIAGGRETQYF
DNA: TGTGCCAGCACCATAGGGGATATAGCGGGGGGAAGAGAGACCCAGTACTTC

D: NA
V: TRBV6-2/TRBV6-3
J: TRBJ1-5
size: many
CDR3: CASSYSGQSNQPQHF
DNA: TGTGCCAGCAGTTACTCTGGGCAGAGCAATCAGCCCCAGCATTTT

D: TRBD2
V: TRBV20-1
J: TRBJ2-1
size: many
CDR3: CSAPLAGGLLGEQFF
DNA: TGCAGTGCTCCCTTAGCGGGGGGTCTCCTGGGTGAGCAGTTCTTC

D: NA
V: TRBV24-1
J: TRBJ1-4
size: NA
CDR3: CATSDGTTATNEKLFF
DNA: TGTGCCACCAGTGATGGGACAACAGCAACTAATGAAAAACTGTTTTTT

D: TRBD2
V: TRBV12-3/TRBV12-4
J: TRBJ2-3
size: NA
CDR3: CASSLTSGVRVRFDTQYF
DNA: TGTGCCAGCAGTTTGACTAGCGGGGTCCGCGTCCGATTTGATACGCAGTATTTT

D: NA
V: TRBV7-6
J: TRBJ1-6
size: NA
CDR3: CASSFKTNSPLHF
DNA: TGTGCCAGCAGCTTTAAGACAAATTCACCCCTCCACTTT

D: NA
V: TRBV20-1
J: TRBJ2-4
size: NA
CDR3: CSASEPRNFGSENIQYF
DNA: TGCAGTGCTAGCGAACCAAGAAACTTTGGGTCCGAAAACATTCAGTACTTC

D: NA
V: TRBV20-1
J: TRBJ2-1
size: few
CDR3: CSARQVIYNEQFF
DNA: TGCAGTGCTAGGCAGGTGATTTACAATGAGCAGTTCTTC

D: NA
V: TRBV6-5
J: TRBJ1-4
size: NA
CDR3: CASRQNEKLFF
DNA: TGTGCCAGCCGTCAGAATGAAAAACTGTTTTTT

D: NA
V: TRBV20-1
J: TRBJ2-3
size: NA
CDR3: CSARRNALADTQYF
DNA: TGCAGTGCTAGAAGGAATGCCCTGGCGGATACGCAGTATTTT

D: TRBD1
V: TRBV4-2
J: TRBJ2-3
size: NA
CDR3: CASSRDGIQGEDTQYF
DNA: TGTGCCAGCAGCCGGGACGGGATTCAGGGGGAGGATACGCAGTATTTT

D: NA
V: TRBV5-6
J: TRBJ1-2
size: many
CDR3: CASSLGRGYYGYTF
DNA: TGTGCCAGCAGCTTGGGCAGGGGATACTATGGCTACACCTTC